This TCR beta chain was obtained from a study of blood T cell repertoires in COVID-19. Per the original data handling: Reference gene primers were amplified, and this amplification served to estimate nucleated cell counts. The repertoire was sequenced with immunoSEQ multiplex PCR; TCRdb's copy has only in-frame clones and lacks some. The DNA was the basis for D and trimming; V, J and clone size are from that table. Among some 260,000 clones listed, about 80% were seen once. The germline gives CDR1 MNHEY, CDR2 SVGEGT. The CDR3 has 13 amino acids. Trimming stripped 5 bases from V and 2 bases from J, with 10 bases between. Only a few counts were recorded for this clone.

The genes are TRBV6-2 or TRBV6-3 and TRBJ2-7; a weak D match, TRBD2 (5 bases). Sequenced input: peripheral blood. The clonotype comes from a woman older than 75 with acute or convalescent COVID-19. CDR3 in amino acids: CASSQAATYEQYF. In nucleotides, the CDR3 is TGTGCCAGCAGTCAAGCGGCTACCTACGAGCAGTACTTC.